Listed below are T cell receptor beta chains from one sample, sequenced in a study of shared clonotypes between healthy human individuals. Only in-frame clones appear in the TCRdb table, and some are missing; sequencing was by immunoSEQ multiplex PCR. This table holds some 1,400,000 clones, roughly 96% found once. Sequenced input: naive CD4+ T cells sorted from blood. These receptors were obtained from a man aged 30 to 39 in good health. CDR3s include the opening cysteine and the closing phenylalanine or tryptophan. The D gene is left open where the match is weak. Rows may omit the clone size; those that give it use once, few, many or a size class.

size: NA; J: TRBJ2-1; V: TRBV27; D: TRBD2; CDR3: CASRRLAGGPKGWNEQFF; DNA: TGTGCCAGCAGGCGACTAGCGGGAGGGCCGAAAGGGTGGAATGAGCAGTTCTTC
size: NA; J: TRBJ2-1; V: TRBV5-1; D: TRBD2; CDR3: CASSTGLFYNEQFF; DNA: TGCGCCAGCAGCACGGGACTATTCTACAATGAGCAGTTCTTC
size: NA; J: TRBJ1-2; V: TRBV28; D: NA; CDR3: CASSPPGPGTGGYTF; DNA: TGTGCCAGCAGTCCCCCGGGCCCCGGTACCGGTGGCTACACCTTC
size: once; J: TRBJ2-1; V: TRBV7-6; D: TRBD1; CDR3: CASSLAFGTGKYNEQFF; DNA: TGTGCCAGCAGCTTAGCATTCGGGACAGGGAAGTACAATGAGCAGTTCTTC
size: NA; J: TRBJ2-1; V: TRBV27; D: NA; CDR3: CASSSRGSGGSLDEQFF; DNA: TGTGCCAGCAGTTCCCGGGGTAGCGGAGGTTCTTTGGATGAGCAGTTCTTC
size: NA; J: TRBJ2-2; V: TRBV7-3; D: NA; CDR3: CASSLHEGRAGELFF; DNA: TGTGCCAGCAGCTTACACGAGGGGCGGGCCGGGGAGCTGTTTTTT
size: NA; J: TRBJ1-2; V: TRBV6-5; D: NA; CDR3: CASSYSPGFRAGYTF; DNA: TGTGCCAGCAGTTACTCGCCAGGATTTAGGGCTGGCTACACCTTC
size: NA; J: TRBJ1-1; V: TRBV2; D: NA; CDR3: CASSVEGKAEAFF; DNA: TGTGCCAGCAGTGTAGAGGGGAAGGCTGAAGCTTTCTTT
size: NA; J: TRBJ2-1; V: TRBV2; D: TRBD2; CDR3: CASRPGLAGGNEQFF; DNA: TGTGCCAGCAGGCCGGGGCTAGCGGGAGGCAATGAGCAGTTCTTC
size: NA; J: TRBJ2-5; V: TRBV7-2; D: NA; CDR3: CASSLVPSDSPGETQYF; DNA: TGTGCCAGCAGCTTAGTCCCATCTGATTCGCCAGGGGAGACCCAGTACTTC
size: NA; J: TRBJ1-1; V: TRBV14; D: TRBD1; CDR3: CASSPLDRGDTEAFF; DNA: TGTGCCAGCAGCCCGTTGGACAGGGGGGACACTGAAGCTTTCTTT
size: NA; J: TRBJ2-7; V: TRBV30; D: NA; CDR3: CAWSRGSGEQYF; DNA: TGTGCCTGGAGTAGAGGGTCGGGCGAGCAGTACTTC
size: NA; J: TRBJ1-2; V: TRBV28; D: NA; CDR3: CAAFGAVVGYTF; DNA: TGTGCCGCCTTCGGGGCCGTGGTTGGCTACACCTTC
size: NA; J: TRBJ2-2; V: TRBV28; D: TRBD1; CDR3: CASSSWTGLGNTGELFF; DNA: TGTGCCAGCAGTTCCTGGACAGGGTTGGGGAACACCGGGGAGCTGTTTTTT
size: NA; J: TRBJ2-2; V: TRBV7-9; D: NA; CDR3: CASSLIQAGELFF; DNA: TGTGCCAGCAGCTTAATCCAGGCCGGGGAGCTGTTTTTT
size: NA; J: TRBJ2-2; V: TRBV9; D: TRBD2; CDR3: CASSPRTRGLLDTGELFF; DNA: TGTGCCAGCAGCCCCCGGACTAGGGGTCTTCTTGACACCGGGGAGCTGTTTTTT
size: NA; J: TRBJ2-5; V: TRBV7-6; D: NA; CDR3: CASSLFVGQETQYF; DNA: TGTGCCAGCAGCTTGTTCGTCGGACAAGAGACCCAGTACTTC
size: once; J: TRBJ2-3; V: TRBV27; D: TRBD2; CDR3: CASSLPSGTTQYF; DNA: TGTGCCAGCAGTCTCCCCAGCGGGACGACGCAGTATTTT
size: NA; J: TRBJ2-3; V: TRBV5-4; D: NA; CDR3: CASSPGVPDTQYF; DNA: TGTGCCAGCAGCCCGGGGGTTCCAGATACGCAGTATTTT
size: NA; J: TRBJ2-6; V: TRBV11-2; D: TRBD2; CDR3: CASSLGRGGVPGANVLTF; DNA: TGTGCCAGCAGCTTAGGTAGGGGAGGGGTCCCTGGGGCCAACGTCCTGACTTTC
size: NA; J: TRBJ2-7; V: TRBV27; D: NA; CDR3: CASSLHGIPYEQYF; DNA: TGTGCCAGCAGTTTACATGGGATTCCCTACGAGCAGTACTTC
size: NA; J: TRBJ2-7; V: TRBV7-6; D: NA; CDR3: CASSLSTGFEAEQYF; DNA: TGTGCCAGCAGCTTGTCTACAGGGTTCGAAGCTGAGCAGTACTTC